Listed below are T cell receptor beta chains from one sample, sequenced in a study of early T cells in non-severe SARS-CoV-2 infection. MiXCR, applied by TCRdb to the 5' RACE reads, yields one record per CDR3 protein. This sample yields just under 60,000 distinct CDR3 sequences, of which 7% to 8% are seen a single time; about 3.7% belongs to the top ten. The sample was whole blood. The receptors stem from an adult who was a healthcare worker with PCR-confirmed SARS-CoV-2 infection or an uninfected control (not recorded which). CDR3s include the opening cysteine and the closing phenylalanine or tryptophan. A D gene is named only where the DNA matches it firmly. The size field is filled for only some rows; it gives once, few, many or a size class.

V,D,size,J,DNA,CDR3
TRBV28,TRBD1,NA,TRBJ1-2,TGTGCCAGCAGTTTAGACAGGGGGCCCTCCTTGAATGGCTACACCTTC,CASSLDRGPSLNGYTF
TRBV7-2,NA,few,TRBJ1-4,TGTGCCAGCAGCTGGGGGGGAGCGTATGAAAAACTGTTTTTT,CASSWGGAYEKLFF
TRBV4-1,TRBD1,few,TRBJ2-5,TGCGCCAGCAGCCAAGATACGGGACAGGGACCAGAGACCCAGTACTTC,CASSQDTGQGPETQYF
TRBV5-5,NA,NA,TRBJ1-1,TGTGCCAGTGAGTGGGGGTGGTCCACTGAAGCTTTCTTT,CASEWGWSTEAFF
TRBV6-6,TRBD1,few,TRBJ2-5,TGTGCCAGCCTTGAAAAACGAGGACAGGGGAAAGAGACCCAGTACTTC,CASLEKRGQGKETQYF
TRBV5-4,TRBD2,many,TRBJ2-7,TGTGCCAGCAGCCCGCGGGACTACGCTGAAGAGCAGTACTTC,CASSPRDYAEEQYF
TRBV27,NA,many,TRBJ2-7,TGTGCCAGCAGTTTTAGAGGGGCCCACGAGCAGTACTTC,CASSFRGAHEQYF
TRBV7-8,TRBD1,many,TRBJ2-5,TGTGCCAGCAGCCCCTATACCGGGACAGGGAGGGAGACCCAGTACTTC,CASSPYTGTGRETQYF
TRBV15,TRBD2,many,TRBJ2-3,TGTGCCACCAGTCCAGGACTAGCGGGAGGAGATGGCGGCACAGATACGCAGTATTTT,CATSPGLAGGDGGTDTQYF
TRBV28,TRBD2,few,TRBJ2-1,TGTGCCAGCAGTTTCCCCTCCGGGGGGAGTGAGCAGTTCTTC,CASSFPSGGSEQFF
TRBV28,TRBD2,many,TRBJ2-1,TGTGCCAGCTCCACGGGACTAGCCCCCGAGGGGCAGTTCTTC,CASSTGLAPEGQFF
TRBV27,TRBD2,once,TRBJ2-7,TGTGCCAGCAGTGGACGGACTAGCGGGCGATACGAGCAGTACTTC,CASSGRTSGRYEQYF
TRBV27,TRBD2,many,TRBJ2-1,TGTGCCAGCAGTTTTCTAGGGACTAGCGGGAGGAGAATCTACAATGAGCAGTTCTTC,CASSFLGTSGRRIYNEQFF